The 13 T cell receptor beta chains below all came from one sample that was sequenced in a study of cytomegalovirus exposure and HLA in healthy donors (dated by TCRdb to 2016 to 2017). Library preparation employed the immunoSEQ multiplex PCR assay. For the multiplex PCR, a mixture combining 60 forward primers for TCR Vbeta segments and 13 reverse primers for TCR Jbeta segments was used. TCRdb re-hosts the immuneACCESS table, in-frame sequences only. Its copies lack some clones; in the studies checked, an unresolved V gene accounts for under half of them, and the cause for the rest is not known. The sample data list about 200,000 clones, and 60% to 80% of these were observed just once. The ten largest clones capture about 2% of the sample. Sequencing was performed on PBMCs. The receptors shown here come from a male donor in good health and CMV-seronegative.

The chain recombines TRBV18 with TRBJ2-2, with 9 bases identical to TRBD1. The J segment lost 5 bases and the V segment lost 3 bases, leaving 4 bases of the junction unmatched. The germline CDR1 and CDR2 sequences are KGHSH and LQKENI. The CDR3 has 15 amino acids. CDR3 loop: CASSPGTGPTGELFF. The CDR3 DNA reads TGTGCCAGCTCACCGGGGACAGGGCCGACCGGGGAGCTGTTTTTT.

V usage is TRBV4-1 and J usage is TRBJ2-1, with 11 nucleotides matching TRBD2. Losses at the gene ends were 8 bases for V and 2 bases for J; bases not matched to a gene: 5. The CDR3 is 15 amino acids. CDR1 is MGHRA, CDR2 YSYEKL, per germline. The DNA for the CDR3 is TGCGCCAGCGGGACTAGCGGAACCCCCTACAATGAGCAGTTCTTC. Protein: CASGTSGTPYNEQFF.

This CDR3 reads CASSQELFPSDLYEQYF. In nucleotides, the CDR3 is TGCGCCAGCAGCCAAGAACTCTTCCCAAGCGATCTCTACGAGCAGTACTTC. The gene calls are TRBV4-3 and TRBJ2-7; no clear D gene. Germline-derived CDR1 and CDR2 are LGHNA and YSLEER. CDR3 length: 17 amino acids. V lost 0 bases and J 3 bases, leaving 18 bases between the germline ends.

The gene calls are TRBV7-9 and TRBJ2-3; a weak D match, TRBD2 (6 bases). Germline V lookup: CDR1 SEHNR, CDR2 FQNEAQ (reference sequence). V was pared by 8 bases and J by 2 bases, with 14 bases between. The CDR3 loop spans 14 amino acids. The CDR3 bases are TGTGCCAGCTTTAGCGGAAGTTTCACAGATACGCAGTATTTT. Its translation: CASFSGSFTDTQYF. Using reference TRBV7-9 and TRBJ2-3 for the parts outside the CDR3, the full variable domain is DTGVSQNPRHKITKRGQNVTFRCDPISEHNRLYWYRQTLGQGPEFLTYFQNEAQLEKSRLLSDRFSAERPKGSFSTLEIQRTEQGDSAMYLCASFSGSFTDTQYFGPGTRLTVL.

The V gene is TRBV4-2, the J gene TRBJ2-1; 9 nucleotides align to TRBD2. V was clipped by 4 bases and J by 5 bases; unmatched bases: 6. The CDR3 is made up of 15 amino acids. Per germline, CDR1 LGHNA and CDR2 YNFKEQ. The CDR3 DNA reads TGTGCCAGCAGCCGGAATAGCGGGAGTGACAATGAGCAGTTCTTC. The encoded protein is CASSRNSGSDNEQFF.

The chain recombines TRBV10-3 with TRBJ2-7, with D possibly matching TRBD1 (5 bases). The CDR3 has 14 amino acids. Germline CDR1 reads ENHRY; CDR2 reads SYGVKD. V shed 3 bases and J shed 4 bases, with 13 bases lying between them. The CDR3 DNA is TGTGCCATCAGTGAAGGGGTTCTCGGATACGAGCAGTACTTC. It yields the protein CAISEGVLGYEQYF.

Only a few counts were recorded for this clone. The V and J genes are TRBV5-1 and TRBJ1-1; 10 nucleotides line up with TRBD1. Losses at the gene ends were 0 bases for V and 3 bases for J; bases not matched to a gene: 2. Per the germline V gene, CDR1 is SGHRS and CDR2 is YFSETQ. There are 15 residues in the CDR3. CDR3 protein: CASSLDGTGDTEAFF. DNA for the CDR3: TGCGCCAGCAGCTTGGACGGGACAGGGGACACTGAAGCTTTCTTT.

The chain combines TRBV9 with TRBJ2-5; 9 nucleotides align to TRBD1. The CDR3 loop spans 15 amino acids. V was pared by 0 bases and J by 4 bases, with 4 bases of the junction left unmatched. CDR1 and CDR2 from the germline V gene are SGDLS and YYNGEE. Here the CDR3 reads CASSVEEGQGETQYF. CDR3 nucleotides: TGTGCCAGCAGCGTAGAGGAGGGACAGGGAGAGACCCAGTACTTC.

This chain's CDR3 is CASSPLTGTFPGANVLTF. The CDR3 DNA follows: TGTGCCAGCAGCCCACTGACGGGAACCTTCCCTGGGGCCAACGTCCTGACTTTC. This chain connects TRBV13 to TRBJ2-6, with D perhaps matching TRBD2 (5 bases). Germline V gene lookup returns CDR1 PRHDT and CDR2 FYEKMQ (reference sequence). There are 18 residues in the CDR3. V lost 5 bases to trimming and J lost 2 bases, with 19 bases between them. The full variable domain, with the rest looked up from reference TRBV13 and TRBJ2-6, is AAGVIQSPRHLIKEKRETATLKCYPIPRHDTVYWYQQGPGQDPQFLISFYEKMQSDKGSIPDRFSAQQFSDYHSELNMSSLELGDSALYFCASSPLTGTFPGANVLTFGAGSRLTVL.

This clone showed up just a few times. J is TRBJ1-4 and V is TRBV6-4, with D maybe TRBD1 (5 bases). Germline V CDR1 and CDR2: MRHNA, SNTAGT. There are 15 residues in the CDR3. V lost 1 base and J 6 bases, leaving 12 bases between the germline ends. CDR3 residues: CASSDLAGKDEKLFF. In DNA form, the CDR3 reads TGTGCCAGCAGTGACTTGGCAGGGAAGGATGAAAAACTGTTTTTT.

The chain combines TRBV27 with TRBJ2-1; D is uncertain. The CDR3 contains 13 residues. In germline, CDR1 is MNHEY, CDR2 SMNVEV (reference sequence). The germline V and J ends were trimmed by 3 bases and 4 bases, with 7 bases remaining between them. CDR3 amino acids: CASSFNSYNEQFF. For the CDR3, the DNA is TGTGCCAGCAGTTTTAACTCATACAATGAGCAGTTCTTC.

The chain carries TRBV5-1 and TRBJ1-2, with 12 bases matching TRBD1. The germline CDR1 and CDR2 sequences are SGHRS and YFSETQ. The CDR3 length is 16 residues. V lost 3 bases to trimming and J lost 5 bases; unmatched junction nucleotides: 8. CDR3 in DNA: TGCGCCAGCAGCTCAGGGACAGGGGGCCAAGTATATGGCTACACCTTC. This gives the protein CASSSGTGGQVYGYTF.

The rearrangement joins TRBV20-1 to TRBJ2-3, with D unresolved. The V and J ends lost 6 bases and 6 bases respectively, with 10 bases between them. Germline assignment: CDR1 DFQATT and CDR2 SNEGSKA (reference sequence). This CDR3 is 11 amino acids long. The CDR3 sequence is CSARFPDTQYF. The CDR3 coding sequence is TGCAGTGCACGGTTCCCGGATACGCAGTATTTT.